The 2 T cell receptor beta chains reported below all come from one sample, sequenced in a study of T cells after yellow fever vaccination (dated by TCRdb to about 2019). Sample treatment or condition, as interpreted from the label and publication: live attenuated yellow fever vaccine strain. The library was built by means of 5' RACE. TCRdb names Illumina HiSeq 2500 as the instrument used. Through fastp at Q25 and MiXCR, TCRdb rebuilt clones from the public reads, retaining in-frame beta chains. One record per CDR3 amino acid sequence lists the most common genes and DNA. The sample contains 620,000 or so distinct CDR3 sequences, 12% of them found a single time. The top ten clonotypes cover just under 15% of the sample. Source: PBMCs, taken on the day of the yellow fever booster vaccination. The source of these receptors is a man under 40 who received the YFV17D yellow fever vaccine.

V is TRBV4-3 and J is TRBJ2-7, with D perhaps being TRBD1 or TRBD2 (5 bases each). CDR1 and CDR2 (germline): LGHNA, YSLEER. The CDR3 has 16 amino acids. Trimming stripped 0 bases from V and 4 bases from J, with 16 bases between. Here the CDR3 reads CASSQDKRGPLYEQYF. The CDR3 DNA reads TGCGCCAGCAGCCAAGATAAACGGGGCCCCCTTTACGAGCAGTACTTC.

This chain connects TRBV20-1 to TRBJ2-5, with D unresolved. The CDR3 has 14 amino acids. V gave up 2 bases and J gave up 4 bases, with 14 bases separating them. The germline V gene encodes CDR1 DFQATT and CDR2 SNEGSKA (reference sequence). The CDR3 DNA reads TGCAGTGCTAGAAAGGGTAATCTTCTAGAGACCCAGTACTTC. Amino acids: CSARKGNLLETQYF.